The 25 T cell receptor beta chains presented below share a single source sample, sequenced in a study of brain T cells in children with intractable seizures. TCRdb's copy holds only in-frame clones and misses some; the assay was immunoSEQ multiplex PCR. The sample consists of about 80,000 clones, about 93% of them appearing once. Material: peripheral blood, obtained at surgery. These TCRs come from a girl aged 2 to 10 with Rasmussen encephalitis and intractable seizures.

The chain links TRBV30 to TRBJ2-7; 7 bases map to TRBD1. The CDR3 has 15 residues. Germline loops: CDR1 GTSNPN, CDR2 SVGIG (reference sequence). With V trimmed by 3 bases and J by 0 bases, 8 bases remained unmatched. The CDR3 nucleotides read TGTGCCTGGAGACCCCCGACAGGGAACTCCTACGAGCAGTACTTC. Its protein product is CAWRPPTGNSYEQYF.

This chain uses TRBV30 with TRBJ2-4; D might be TRBD2 (7 bases). Trimming left V 2 bases short and J 1 base short, with 18 bases between. Germline loops: CDR1 GTSNPN, CDR2 SVGIG (reference sequence). The CDR3 is 17 amino acids. The CDR3 DNA reads as TGTGCCTGGAGTTTCGTTGGGGGGGGCCCGGCCAAAAACATTCAGTACTTC. This translates into CAWSFVGGGPAKNIQYF. Full variable domain (missing parts from reference TRBV30 and TRBJ2-4): SQTIHQWPATLVQPVGSPLSLECTVEGTSNPNLYWYRQAAGRGLQLLFYSVGIGQISSEVPQNLSASRPQDRQFILSSKKLLLSDSGFYLCAWSFVGGGPAKNIQYFGAGTRLSVL.

The genes are TRBV6-5 and TRBJ2-2; the D gene could be TRBD1 or TRBD2 (5 bases each). The CDR3 runs to 14 residues. V shed 0 bases and J shed 6 bases, with 8 bases lying between them. Per germline, CDR1 MNHEY and CDR2 SVGAGI. CDR3 nucleotide sequence: TGTGCCAGCAGTTACTCGACGGGGCCCGGGGAGCTGTTTTTT. Translating gives CASSYSTGPGELFF.

The V and J genes are TRBV5-6 and TRBJ2-7; 12 positions match TRBD2. Looked up from germline, CDR1 is SGHDT and CDR2 is YYEEEE. This CDR3 contains 18 residues. V lost 0 bases and J lost 2; bases outside the gene matches: 9. CDR3 DNA sequence: TGTGCCAGCAGCTTGGCCTCTAGCGGGAGGGCCGTACCCTACGAGCAGTACTTC. It specifies CASSLASSGRAVPYEQYF. Filled out from reference TRBV5-6 and TRBJ2-7, the complete variable domain reads DAGVTQSPTHLIKTRGQQVTLRCSPKSGHDTVSWYQQALGQGPQFIFQYYEEEERQRGNFPDRFSGHQFPNYSSELNVNALLLGDSALYLCASSLASSGRAVPYEQYFGPGTRLTVT.

This clone was seen only once. CDR3 sequence reads: CASSPGALETQYF. The CDR3 DNA reads as TGTGCCAGCAGCCCGGGGGCACTGGAGACCCAGTACTTC. V usage is TRBV13 and J usage is TRBJ2-5; D possibly uses TRBD1 or TRBD2 (6 bases each). Germline assignment: CDR1 PRHDT and CDR2 FYEKMQ (reference sequence). The CDR3 runs to 13 residues. The ends were cut back, 5 bases at V and 5 bases at J, with 12 bases in the middle.

The chain employs TRBV28 and TRBJ2-4; D assignment may be TRBD1 or TRBD2 (6 bases each). The CDR3 contains 12 residues. V was cut by 6 bases and J by 8 bases, with 11 bases left in between. Germline V CDR1 and CDR2: MDHEN, SYDVKM. The CDR3 region is CASRWGADIQYF. The CDR3 region has the DNA TGTGCCAGCAGGTGGGGGGCAGACATTCAGTACTTC.

The genes are TRBV27 and TRBJ2-3; D might be TRBD2 (7 bases). Trimming pared 5 bases from V and 4 bases from J, leaving 13 bases between. The CDR3 sequence is 14 residues long. CDR1 is MNHEY, CDR2 SMNVEV, per germline (reference sequence). The CDR3 region has the DNA TGTGCCAGCAGTAAGAGGGGGGGTGCAGATACGCAGTATTTT. It translates to CASSKRGGADTQYF.

This clone is a singleton in its sample. This chain joins TRBV2 and TRBJ1-3, with D unclear. In germline, CDR1 is SNHLY, CDR2 FYNNEI. The V and J ends lost 4 bases and 2 bases respectively, with 15 bases between them. This CDR3 contains 16 residues. The CDR3 here is CASSADSQRTGNTIYF. CDR3 in DNA: TGTGCCAGCAGTGCTGACTCCCAACGTACTGGAAACACCATATATTTT.

The rearrangement links TRBV11-2 to TRBJ1-1; D perhaps matches TRBD1 (5 bases). In germline, CDR1 is SGHAT, CDR2 FQNNGV. V lost 1 base and J 4 bases, leaving 10 bases between the germline ends. The CDR3 length is 14 residues. CDR3 sequence: CASSLVAGGTEAFF. The CDR3 DNA sequence: TGTGCCAGCAGCTTAGTTGCGGGGGGCACTGAAGCTTTCTTT.

The chain has TRBV7-6 and TRBJ1-1, with 9 bases lining up with TRBD1. Germline loops: CDR1 SGHVS, CDR2 FNYEAQ. CDR3 size: 15 residues. Trimming removed 0 bases from V and 4 bases from J; junction bases left unmatched: 3. This CDR3 is CASSLATGGSTEAFF. The CDR3 nucleotides read TGTGCCAGCAGCTTAGCGACAGGGGGTAGCACTGAAGCTTTCTTT. The full variable domain, rest sourced from reference TRBV7-6 and TRBJ1-1, is GAGVSQSPRYKVTKRGQDVALRCDPISGHVSLYWYRQALGQGPEFLTYFNYEAQQDKSGLPNDRFSAERPEGSISTLTIQRTEQRDSAMYRCASSLATGGSTEAFFGQGTRLTVV.

This rearrangement joins TRBV3-1 (or the pseudogene TRBV3-2) to TRBJ2-3; 9 bases map to TRBD2. The V gene end was trimmed by 3 bases and the J gene end by 6 bases; junction bases not matched to a gene: 10. This CDR3 region has 16 residues. Germline V gives CDR1 LGHDT, CDR2 YNNKEL (reference sequence). The CDR3 spells CASSHLGGGAPDTQYF. CDR3 DNA sequence: TGTGCCAGCAGCCACCTAGGCGGGGGGGCACCGGATACGCAGTATTTT.

The chain links TRBV2 to TRBJ1-5, with TRBD1 matching 7 bases. Looked up from germline, CDR1 is SNHLY and CDR2 is FYNNEI. The CDR3 length is 13 residues. V gave up 10 bases and J gave up 3 bases; unmatched junction bases: 6. The DNA of the CDR3 is TGTGCCACCAGGAGGGGGCTCAATCAGCCCCAGCATTTT. This translates into CATRRGLNQPQHF.

This rearrangement joins TRBV28 to TRBJ1-2, with unresolved D. V was trimmed by 2 bases and J by 2 bases, leaving 12 bases between them. This CDR3 is built from 15 residues. CDR1 MDHEN and CDR2 SYDVKM come from the germline V gene. The CDR3 bases are TGTGCCAGCAGTTTAGATGGTAGGCAGAACTATGGCTACACCTTC. Translation gives CASSLDGRQNYGYTF.

This chain joins TRBV20-1 and TRBJ2-5, with 9 bases that match TRBD2. The germline V gene encodes CDR1 DFQATT and CDR2 SNEGSKA (reference sequence). V dropped 3 bases and J dropped 4; count of bases not matched to a gene: 9. The CDR3 spans 15 residues. This chain's CDR3 is CSASRVAGDRETQYF. The CDR3, as DNA: TGCAGTGCTAGTAGGGTAGCGGGAGACCGAGAGACCCAGTACTTC.

The rearrangement uses TRBV2 and TRBJ1-5; the match to TRBD1 covers 12 bases. Germline CDR1 SNHLY, CDR2 FYNNEI. The CDR3 covers 14 residues. V shed 6 bases and J 6 bases; nucleotides not matched to a gene: 3. The DNA of the CDR3 is TGTGCCAGCAGGGGGACAGGGGGCGGTCAGCCCCAGCATTTT. Translation gives CASRGTGGGQPQHF.

The chain joins TRBV7-6 to TRBJ1-1; D is uncertain. The CDR3 covers 14 residues. The V gene's germline CDR1 is SGHVS and CDR2 FNYEAQ. Deletions cut 5 bases from V and 1 base from J, with 11 bases between. CDR3 region: CASSPGLTNTEAFF. The CDR3 nucleotides read TGTGCCAGCAGCCCGGGATTAACGAACACTGAAGCTTTCTTT.

This rearrangement joins TRBV18 to TRBJ2-2, with 9 bases fitting TRBD2. Germline assignment: CDR1 KGHSH and CDR2 LQKENI. J gave up 0 bases and V 1 base, and 9 bases lay outside the gene matches. The CDR3 covers 19 residues. The CDR3 bases are TGTGCCAGCTCACCACTCCAGGGGAGACTAGCGGCGAACACCGGGGAGCTGTTTTTT. As protein: CASSPLQGRLAANTGELFF.

The chain recombines TRBV27 with TRBJ2-5, with D perhaps matching TRBD1 (5 bases). Looked up from germline, CDR1 is MNHEY and CDR2 is SMNVEV (reference sequence). Trimming removed 8 bases from V and 6 bases from J, with 7 bases in between. The CDR3 has 10 amino acids. CDR3 nucleotides: TGTGCCAGCGGGGCAAAGACCCAGTACTTC. Translation: CASGAKTQYF.

This clone showed up just once. This chain connects TRBV5-5 to TRBJ1-6; 8 bases line up with TRBD1. Germline trimming cut 0 bases from V and 8 bases from J; bases unmatched to any gene: 4. This CDR3 region has 15 residues. Germline V gene sequence: CDR1 SGHKS, CDR2 YYEKEE (reference sequence). DNA for the CDR3: TGTGCCAGCAGCTTGGCCGGGACAGGCTATTCACCCCTCCACTTT. This translates into CASSLAGTGYSPLHF.

The chain uses TRBV6-1 and TRBJ1-4; no firm D call. Germline lookup yields CDR1 MNHNS and CDR2 SASEGT. V gave up 2 bases and J gave up 4 bases, with 11 bases separating them. The CDR3 is 15 residues long. The CDR3 region is CASSESGPVNEKLFF. The CDR3 coding sequence is TGTGCCAGCAGTGAATCAGGTCCTGTTAATGAAAAACTGTTTTTT.

The CDR3 DNA reads TGCGCCAGCAGCCAAGGCAGCGGGGGGAGGAATGAGCAGTTCTTC. The encoded protein is CASSQGSGGRNEQFF. V is TRBV4-1 and J is TRBJ2-1; 9 bases are a match to TRBD2. The CDR3 length is 15 residues. The ends lost 1 base at V and 7 bases at J; junction bases unmatched: 5. The germline V gene encodes CDR1 MGHRA and CDR2 YSYEKL.

This chain connects TRBV5-1 to TRBJ2-7, with 12 bases matching TRBD2. Germline CDR1 and CDR2: SGHRS and YFSETQ. Trimming cost V 1 base and J 3 bases; bases outside gene matches: 11. The CDR3 is 18 amino acids. The CDR3 nucleotides are TGCGCCAGCAGCTTGTCCGCCCGATGGACTAGCGGGATCTACGAGCAGTACTTC. This gives the protein CASSLSARWTSGIYEQYF.

This clone appeared a single time. J is TRBJ1-4 and V is TRBV2; D call uncertain. The CDR3 length is 14 residues. Germline-derived CDR1 and CDR2 are SNHLY and FYNNEI. Trimming removed 6 bases from V and 4 bases from J, with 12 bases in between. This chain's CDR3 is CASSRNLNNEKLFF. Written as DNA, the CDR3 is TGTGCCAGCAGCCGAAACCTCAATAATGAAAAACTGTTTTTT.

The V call is TRBV1, the J call TRBJ1-5. TRBV1 is classified as a pseudogene. CDR3 length: 16 residues. The CDR3 loop is CTSSLGGGQDNQPQHF. The DNA of the CDR3 is TGCACCAGCAGCCTCGGTGGGGGGCAGGACAATCAGCCCCAGCATTTT.

J is TRBJ2-6 and V is TRBV5-1; possibly TRBD2 for D (5 bases). The V end lost 0 bases, the J end lost 2 bases, and 18 bases lay between the germline ends. Germline V lookup: CDR1 SGHRS, CDR2 YFSETQ. The CDR3 has 19 residues. CDR3 loop: CASSLGSAAFGTGANVLTF. The CDR3 bases are TGCGCCAGCAGCTTGGGGTCGGCAGCTTTCGGGACTGGGGCCAACGTCCTGACTTTC.